This TCR beta chain was captured by sequencing in a study of T-cell memory formation after mild COVID-19. Findings and limits, study-wide: Cross-reactive memory appears to have joined, as suggested by some responding clones showing up in pre-infection memory. A balance of CD4 and CD8 characterized clones contracting day 15 to 85, whereas later expanders leaned CD4+. Second-wave clones peaking on day 37 lacked confirmed SARS-CoV-2 specificity.

As regards this clonotype: Antigen: not known.

Constant-segment primers and 5'RACE yielded cDNA libraries for TCR alpha and TCR beta, each carrying sample barcodes and UMIs. TCRdb analysed the 5' RACE reads with MiXCR anew, one entry per CDR3 protein. The repertoire has 120,000 to 150,000 distinct CDR3 sequences, about 6% of them found once; the top ten carry roughly 1.9%. The sequence was collected from an adult woman who had mild COVID-19 (a few samples of this study predate the infection). Cell type and time point are not known. The sequenced sample was PBMCs or a T cell subset sorted from them (not recorded which).

CDR3 sequence: CASRQEETQYF. CDR3 bases: TGTGCCAGCAGACAAGAGGAGACCCAGTACTTC. The chain couples TRBV7-8 to TRBJ2-5; no firm D call. Trimming took 6 bases from V and 5 from J, leaving 7 bases between them. This CDR3 contains 11 residues. Germline loops: CDR1 SGHVS, CDR2 FQNEAQ.